This TCR beta chain was documented in a study of Graves' ophthalmopathy and Graves' hyperthyroidism. In this sample, this clonotype turned up a few times. Amplified TCR beta CDR3 regions were obtained using RNA transcripts as template. The authors performed first-round RT-PCR with HTBI primers and then a second-round multiplex PCR. TCRdb re-called the multiplex PCR reads with MiXCR, one entry per CDR3 protein. Here the sample spans over 15,000 distinct CDR3 sequences, about half being singletons. Trimming shortened V by 9 bases and J by 4 bases, and 13 bases separated the two germline ends. Germline V gene data show CDR1 as LNHDA and CDR2 as SQIVND (reference sequence). This CDR3 region has 14 residues.

The rearrangement uses TRBV19 and TRBJ1-6; D gene uncertain. This sequence originates from a woman between 40 and 50 years old with stable Graves' hyperthyroidism. Input material: peripheral blood. CDR3 residues: CASSFLLYNSPLHF. The CDR3 DNA reads TGTGCCAGCAGTTTTCTCCTATATAATTCACCCCTCCACTTT.